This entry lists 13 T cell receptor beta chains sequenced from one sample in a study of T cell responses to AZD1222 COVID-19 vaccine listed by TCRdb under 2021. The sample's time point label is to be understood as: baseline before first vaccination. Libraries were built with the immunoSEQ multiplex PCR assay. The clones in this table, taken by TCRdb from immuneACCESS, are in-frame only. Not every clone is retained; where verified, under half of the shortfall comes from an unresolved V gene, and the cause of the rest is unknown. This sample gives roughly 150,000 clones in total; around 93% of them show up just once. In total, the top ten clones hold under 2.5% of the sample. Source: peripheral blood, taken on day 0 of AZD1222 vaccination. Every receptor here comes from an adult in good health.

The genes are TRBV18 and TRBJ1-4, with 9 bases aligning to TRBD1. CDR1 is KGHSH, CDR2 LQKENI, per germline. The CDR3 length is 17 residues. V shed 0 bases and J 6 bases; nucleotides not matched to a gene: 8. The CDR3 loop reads CASSPPVGQGLYEKLFF. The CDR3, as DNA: TGTGCCAGCTCACCACCGGTCGGACAGGGGCTTTATGAAAAACTGTTTTTT.

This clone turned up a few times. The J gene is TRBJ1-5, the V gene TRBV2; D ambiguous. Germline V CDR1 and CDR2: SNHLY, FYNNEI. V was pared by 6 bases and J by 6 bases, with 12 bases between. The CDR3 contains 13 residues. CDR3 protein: CASSFKGSQPQHF. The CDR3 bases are TGTGCCAGCAGCTTCAAGGGCAGTCAGCCCCAGCATTTT.

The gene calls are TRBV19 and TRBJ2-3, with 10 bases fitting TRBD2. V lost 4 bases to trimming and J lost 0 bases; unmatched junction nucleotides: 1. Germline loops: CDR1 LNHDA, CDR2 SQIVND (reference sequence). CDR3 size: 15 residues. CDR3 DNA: TGTGCCAGTAGTAAACTAGCGGGAAGCACAGATACGCAGTATTTT. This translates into CASSKLAGSTDTQYF.

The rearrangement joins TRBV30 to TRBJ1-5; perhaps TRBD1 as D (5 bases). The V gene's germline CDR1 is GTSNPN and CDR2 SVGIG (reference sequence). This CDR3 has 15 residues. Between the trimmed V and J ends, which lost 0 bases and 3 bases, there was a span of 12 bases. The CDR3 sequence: CAWSVPGVSNQPQHF. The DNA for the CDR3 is TGTGCCTGGAGTGTACCGGGGGTTTCCAATCAGCCCCAGCATTTT. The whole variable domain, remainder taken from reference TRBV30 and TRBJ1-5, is SQTIHQWPATLVQPVGSPLSLECTVEGTSNPNLYWYRQAAGRGLQLLFYSVGIGQISSEVPQNLSASRPQDRQFILSSKKLLLSDSGFYLCAWSVPGVSNQPQHFGDGTRLSIL.

This CDR3 is CAWSPLGTSETSGLRNIQYF. The CDR3 DNA follows: TGTGCCTGGAGTCCATTGGGGACATCGGAGACTAGCGGCCTCAGAAACATTCAGTACTTC. The chain joins TRBV30 to TRBJ2-4, with 9 bases lining up with TRBD2. CDR3 length: 20 residues. J was trimmed by 6 bases and V by 2 bases; bases with no gene match: 23. Germline lookup yields CDR1 GTSNPN and CDR2 SVGIG (reference sequence). The full variable domain, with the rest looked up from reference TRBV30 and TRBJ2-4, is SQTIHQWPATLVQPVGSPLSLECTVEGTSNPNLYWYRQAAGRGLQLLFYSVGIGQISSEVPQNLSASRPQDRQFILSSKKLLLSDSGFYLCAWSPLGTSETSGLRNIQYFGAGTRLSVL.

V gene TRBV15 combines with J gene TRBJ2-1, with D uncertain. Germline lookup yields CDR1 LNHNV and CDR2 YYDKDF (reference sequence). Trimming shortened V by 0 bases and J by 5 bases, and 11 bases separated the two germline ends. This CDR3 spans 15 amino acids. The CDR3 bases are TGTGCCACCAGCAGAGATCGGGCAAAAAACAATGAGCAGTTCTTC. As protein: CATSRDRAKNNEQFF.

CDR3 amino acids: CASGNSGNTIYF. CDR3 DNA sequence: TGTGCTAGTGGTAACTCTGGAAACACCATATATTTT. The rearrangement uses TRBV12-5 and TRBJ1-3, with no clear D. This CDR3 contains 12 residues. The germline V gene has CDR1 LGHNT and CDR2 FRNRAP. V was clipped by 5 bases and J by 0 bases, with 2 bases between them.

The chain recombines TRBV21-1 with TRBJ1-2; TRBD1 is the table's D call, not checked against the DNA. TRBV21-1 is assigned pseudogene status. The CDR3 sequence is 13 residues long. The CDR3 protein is CATKTGANYGYTF. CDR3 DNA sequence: TGTGCCACTAAGACAGGAGCCAACTATGGCTACACCTTC.

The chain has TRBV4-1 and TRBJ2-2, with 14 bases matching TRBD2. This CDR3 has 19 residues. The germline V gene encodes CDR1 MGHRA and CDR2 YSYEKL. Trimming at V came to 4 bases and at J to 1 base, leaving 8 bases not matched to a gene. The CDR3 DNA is TGCGCCAGCAGCCCCCCCGGGACTAGCGGGAGTGGGAACACCGGGGAGCTGTTTTTT. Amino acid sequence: CASSPPGTSGSGNTGELFF.

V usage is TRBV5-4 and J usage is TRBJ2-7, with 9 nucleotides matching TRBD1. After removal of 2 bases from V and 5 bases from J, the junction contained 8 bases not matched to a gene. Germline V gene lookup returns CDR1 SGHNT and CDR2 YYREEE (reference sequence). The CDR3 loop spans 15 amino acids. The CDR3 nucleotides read TGTGCCAGCAGCTTATCCGTGGACAGGGGCCACGAGCAGTACTTC. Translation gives CASSLSVDRGHEQYF. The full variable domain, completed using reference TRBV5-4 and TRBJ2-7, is ETGVTQSPTHLIKTRGQQVTLRCSSQSGHNTVSWYQQALGQGPQFIFQYYREEENGRGNFPPRFSGLQFPNYSSELNVNALELDDSALYLCASSLSVDRGHEQYFGPGTRLTVT.

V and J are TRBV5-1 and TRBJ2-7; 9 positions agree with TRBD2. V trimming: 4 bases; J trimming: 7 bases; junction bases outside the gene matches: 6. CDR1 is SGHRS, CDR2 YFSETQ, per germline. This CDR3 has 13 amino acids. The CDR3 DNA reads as TGCGCCAGCAGCGAGGGACTAGCTTGGGAGCAGTACTTC. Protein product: CASSEGLAWEQYF.

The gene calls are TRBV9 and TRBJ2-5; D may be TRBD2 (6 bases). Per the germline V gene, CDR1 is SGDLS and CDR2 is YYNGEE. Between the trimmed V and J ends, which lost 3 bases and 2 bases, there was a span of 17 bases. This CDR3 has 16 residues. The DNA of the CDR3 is TGTGCCAGCAGCGCATCGGGGCTAGCGAGACAAGAGACCCAGTACTTC. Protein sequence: CASSASGLARQETQYF.

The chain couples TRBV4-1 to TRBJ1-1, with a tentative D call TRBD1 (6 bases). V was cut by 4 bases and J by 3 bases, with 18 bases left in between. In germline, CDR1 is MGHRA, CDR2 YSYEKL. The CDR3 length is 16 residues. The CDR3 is CASSPIALGGHTEAFF. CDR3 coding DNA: TGCGCCAGCAGCCCGATAGCCCTCGGGGGGCACACTGAAGCTTTCTTT.